Described below is a single T cell receptor (beta chain) sequence and its context. The target antigen is unknown. The sample belongs to a study of shared clonotypes between healthy human individuals. The overall study: Each donor contributed plates that comprised three CD4 naive, three CD4 memory, two CD8 naive and one CD8 memory.

Overall study findings and caveats: Investigators collected only blood, and repertoires in tissues likely differ.

Terminally differentiated effector memory CD45RA+ cells were left out of the naive CD8 fraction, which was CD45RO-negative and positively selected for CCR7. Each donor was a Caucasian adult residing in Nashville, Tennessee. The assay was carried out at the deep level. This table comes from immunoSEQ multiplex PCR, and its TCRdb copy is limited to in-frame clones, with some not included. The sample carries about 750,000 clones, 80% to 95% recorded once. Germline-derived CDR1 and CDR2 are MNHEY and SMNVEV (reference sequence). CDR3 size: 16 residues. V dropped 3 bases and J dropped 4; count of bases not matched to a gene: 10.

The chain carries TRBV27 and TRBJ2-7; the match to TRBD2 covers 9 bases. The material sequenced was naive CD8+ T cells sorted from blood. The clonotype was recovered from a man aged 25 to 40 in good health. The CDR3 DNA reads TGTGCCAGCAGTTTGGTCAGTACTAGCGGGTTTTACGAGCAGTACTTC. Its protein product is CASSLVSTSGFYEQYF.